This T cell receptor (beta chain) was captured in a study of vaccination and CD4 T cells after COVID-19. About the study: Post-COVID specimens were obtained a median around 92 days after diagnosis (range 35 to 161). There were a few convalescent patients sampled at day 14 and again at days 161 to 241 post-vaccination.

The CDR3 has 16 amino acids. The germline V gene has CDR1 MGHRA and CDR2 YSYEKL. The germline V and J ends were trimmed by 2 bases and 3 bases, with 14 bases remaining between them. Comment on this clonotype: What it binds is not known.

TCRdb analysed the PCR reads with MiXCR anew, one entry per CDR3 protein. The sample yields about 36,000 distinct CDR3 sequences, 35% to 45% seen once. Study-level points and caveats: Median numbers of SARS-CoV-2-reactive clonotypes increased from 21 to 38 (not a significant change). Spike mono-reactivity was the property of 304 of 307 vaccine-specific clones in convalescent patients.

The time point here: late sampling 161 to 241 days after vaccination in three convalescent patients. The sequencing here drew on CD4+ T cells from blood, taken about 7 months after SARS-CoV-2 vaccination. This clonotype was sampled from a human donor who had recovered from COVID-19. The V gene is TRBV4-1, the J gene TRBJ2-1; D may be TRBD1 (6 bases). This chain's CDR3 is CASSQPGTKVYNEQFF. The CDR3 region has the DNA TGCGCCAGCAGCCAACCCGGGACAAAAGTCTACAATGAGCAGTTCTTC.